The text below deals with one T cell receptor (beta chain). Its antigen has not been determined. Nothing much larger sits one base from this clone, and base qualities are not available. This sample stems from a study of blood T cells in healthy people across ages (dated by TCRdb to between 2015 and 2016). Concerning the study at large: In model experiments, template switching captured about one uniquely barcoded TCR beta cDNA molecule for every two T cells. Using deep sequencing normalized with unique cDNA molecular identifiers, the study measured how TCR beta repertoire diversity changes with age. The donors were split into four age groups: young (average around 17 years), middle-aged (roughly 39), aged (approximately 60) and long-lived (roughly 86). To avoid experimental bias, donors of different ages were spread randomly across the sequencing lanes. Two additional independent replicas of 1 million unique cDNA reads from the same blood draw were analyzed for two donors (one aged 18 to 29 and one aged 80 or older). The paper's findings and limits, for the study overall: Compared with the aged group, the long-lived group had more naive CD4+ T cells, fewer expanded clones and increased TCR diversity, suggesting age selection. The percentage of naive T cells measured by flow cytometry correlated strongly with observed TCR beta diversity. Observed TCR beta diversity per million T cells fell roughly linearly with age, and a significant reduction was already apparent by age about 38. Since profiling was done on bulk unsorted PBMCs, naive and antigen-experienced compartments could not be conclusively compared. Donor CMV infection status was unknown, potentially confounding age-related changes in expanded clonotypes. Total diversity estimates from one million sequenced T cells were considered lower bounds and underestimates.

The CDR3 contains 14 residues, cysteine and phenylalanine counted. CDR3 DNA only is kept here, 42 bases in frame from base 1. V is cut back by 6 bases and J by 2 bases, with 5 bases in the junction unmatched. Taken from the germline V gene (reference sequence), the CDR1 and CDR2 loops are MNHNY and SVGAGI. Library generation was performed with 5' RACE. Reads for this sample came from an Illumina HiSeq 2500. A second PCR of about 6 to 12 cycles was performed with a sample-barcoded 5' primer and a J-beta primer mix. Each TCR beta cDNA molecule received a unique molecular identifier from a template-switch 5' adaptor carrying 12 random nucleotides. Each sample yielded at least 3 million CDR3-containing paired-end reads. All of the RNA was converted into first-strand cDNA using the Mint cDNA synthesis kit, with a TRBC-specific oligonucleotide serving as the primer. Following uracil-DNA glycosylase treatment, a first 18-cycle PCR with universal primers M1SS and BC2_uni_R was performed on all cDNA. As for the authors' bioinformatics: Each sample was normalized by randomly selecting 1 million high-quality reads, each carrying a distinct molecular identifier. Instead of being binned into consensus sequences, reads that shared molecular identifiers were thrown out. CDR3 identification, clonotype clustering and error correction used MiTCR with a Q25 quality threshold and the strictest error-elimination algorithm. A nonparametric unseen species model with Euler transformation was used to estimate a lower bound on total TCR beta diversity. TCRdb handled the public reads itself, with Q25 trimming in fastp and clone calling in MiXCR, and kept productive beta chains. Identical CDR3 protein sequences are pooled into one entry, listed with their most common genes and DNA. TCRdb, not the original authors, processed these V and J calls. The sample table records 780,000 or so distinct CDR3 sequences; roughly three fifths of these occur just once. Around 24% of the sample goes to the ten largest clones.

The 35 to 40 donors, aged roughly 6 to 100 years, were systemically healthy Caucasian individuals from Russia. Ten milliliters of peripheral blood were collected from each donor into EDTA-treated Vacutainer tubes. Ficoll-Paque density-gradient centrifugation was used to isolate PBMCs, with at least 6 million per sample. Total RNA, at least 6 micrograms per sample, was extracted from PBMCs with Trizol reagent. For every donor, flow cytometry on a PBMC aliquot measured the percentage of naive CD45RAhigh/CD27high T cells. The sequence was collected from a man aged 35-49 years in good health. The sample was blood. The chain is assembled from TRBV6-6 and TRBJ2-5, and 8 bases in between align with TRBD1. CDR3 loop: CASRTTGGQETQYF. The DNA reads TGTGCCAGCAGAACCACAGGGGGGCAAGAGACCCAGTACTTC.